One TCR beta chain is described in this entry. As yet, its antigen is unknown. The entry originates in a study of blood T cells in healthy people across ages. At the level of the study: Template switching picked up about one barcoded beta molecule for each two T cells. Study outcomes and limitations: A roughly linear fall in TCR beta diversity per million T cells was seen with increasing age.

Trimming cost V 4 bases and J 7 bases; bases outside gene matches: 4. This CDR3 contains 14 residues. Germline V gene data show CDR1 as SNHLY and CDR2 as FYNNEI. A sample-barcoded 5' primer and a J-beta primer mix were used in a second PCR of roughly 7 to 11 cycles. Using its own MiXCR run on the 5' RACE reads, TCRdb lists one record per CDR3 protein. Of about 1.5 million distinct CDR3 sequences listed, approximately 43% are singletons. This sequence was found in a woman under 30 in good health. The sequencing sample was made of blood. The chain links TRBV2 to TRBJ1-4, with 9 bases lining up with TRBD1. The CDR3 reads CASSVVTGGEKLFF. In DNA form, the CDR3 reads TGTGCCAGCAGTGTAGTGACAGGGGGTGAAAAACTGTTTTTT.